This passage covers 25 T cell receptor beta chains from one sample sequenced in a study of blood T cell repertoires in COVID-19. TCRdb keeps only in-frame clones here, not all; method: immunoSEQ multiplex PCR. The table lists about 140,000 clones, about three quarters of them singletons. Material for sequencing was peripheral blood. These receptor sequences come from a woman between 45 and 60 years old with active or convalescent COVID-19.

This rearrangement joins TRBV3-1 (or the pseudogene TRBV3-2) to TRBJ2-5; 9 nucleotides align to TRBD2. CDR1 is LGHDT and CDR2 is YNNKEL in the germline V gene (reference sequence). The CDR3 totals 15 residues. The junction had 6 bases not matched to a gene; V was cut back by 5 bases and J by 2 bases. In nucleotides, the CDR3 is TGTGCCAGCAGCATACGGACTAGCGCACAAGAGACCCAGTACTTC. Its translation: CASSIRTSAQETQYF.

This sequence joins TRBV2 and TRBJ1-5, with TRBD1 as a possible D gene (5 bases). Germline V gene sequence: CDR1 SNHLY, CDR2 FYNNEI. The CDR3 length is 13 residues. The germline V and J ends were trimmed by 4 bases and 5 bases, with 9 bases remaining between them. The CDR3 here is CASSVRGYQPQHF. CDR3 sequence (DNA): TGTGCCAGCAGTGTGCGGGGCTATCAGCCCCAGCATTTT.

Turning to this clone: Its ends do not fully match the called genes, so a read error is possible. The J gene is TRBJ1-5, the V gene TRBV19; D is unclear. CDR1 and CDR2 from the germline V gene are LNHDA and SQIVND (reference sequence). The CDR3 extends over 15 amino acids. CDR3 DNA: TGTGCCAGTGATAACTTGCTGCGGGGAAATCGGCCCCAGCATTTT. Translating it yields CASDNLLRGNRPQHF.

CDR3 nucleotides: TGTGCCAGCAGCTTGGCAGGGGCGAACTATGGCTACACCTTC. Residues: CASSLAGANYGYTF. The chain has TRBV5-6 and TRBJ1-2; possible D gene TRBD1, 6 bases. CDR3 length equals 14 residues. CDR1 and CDR2 (germline): SGHDT, YYEEEE. Trimming stripped 0 bases from V and 2 bases from J, with 8 bases between.

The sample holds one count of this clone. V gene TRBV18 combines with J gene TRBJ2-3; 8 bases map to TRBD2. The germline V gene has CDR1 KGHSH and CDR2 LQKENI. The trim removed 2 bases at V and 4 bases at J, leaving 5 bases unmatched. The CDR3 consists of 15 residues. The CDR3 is CASSPVGGASDTQYF. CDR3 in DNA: TGTGCCAGCTCACCAGTCGGGGGGGCTTCAGATACGCAGTATTTT. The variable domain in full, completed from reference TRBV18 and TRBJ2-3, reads NAGVMQNPRHLVRRRGQEARLRCSPMKGHSHVYWYRQLPEEGLKFMVYLQKENIIDESGMPKERFSAEFPKEGPSILRIQQVVRGDSAAYFCASSPVGGASDTQYFGPGTRLTVL.

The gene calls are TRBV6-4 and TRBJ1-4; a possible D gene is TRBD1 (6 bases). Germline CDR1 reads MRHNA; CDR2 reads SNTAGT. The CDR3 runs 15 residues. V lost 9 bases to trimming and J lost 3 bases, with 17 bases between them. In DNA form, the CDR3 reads TGTGCCAGACCCAGGGGCCAGGCGGCTAATGAAAAACTGTTTTTT. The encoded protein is CARPRGQAANEKLFF.

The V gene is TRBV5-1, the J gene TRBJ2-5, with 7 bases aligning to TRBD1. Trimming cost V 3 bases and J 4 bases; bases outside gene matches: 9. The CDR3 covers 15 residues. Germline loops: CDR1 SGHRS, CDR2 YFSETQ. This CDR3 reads CASSYPTGSAETQYF. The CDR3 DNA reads TGCGCCAGCAGCTACCCGACAGGGTCGGCAGAGACCCAGTACTTC.

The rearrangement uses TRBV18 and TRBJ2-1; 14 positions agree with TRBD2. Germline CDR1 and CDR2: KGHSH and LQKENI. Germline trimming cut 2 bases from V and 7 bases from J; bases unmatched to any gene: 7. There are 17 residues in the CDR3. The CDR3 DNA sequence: TGTGCCAGCTCACCAAGAGGGACTAGCGGGGGTGTTAATGAGCAGTTCTTC. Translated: CASSPRGTSGGVNEQFF. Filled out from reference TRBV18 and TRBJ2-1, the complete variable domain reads NAGVMQNPRHLVRRRGQEARLRCSPMKGHSHVYWYRQLPEEGLKFMVYLQKENIIDESGMPKERFSAEFPKEGPSILRIQQVVRGDSAAYFCASSPRGTSGGVNEQFFGPGTRLTVL.

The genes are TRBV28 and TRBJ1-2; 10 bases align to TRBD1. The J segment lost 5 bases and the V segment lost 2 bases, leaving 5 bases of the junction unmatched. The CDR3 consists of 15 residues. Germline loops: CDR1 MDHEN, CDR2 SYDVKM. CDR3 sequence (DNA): TGTGCCAGCAGTTTAGACAGGGGGCGGGGTTATGGCTACACCTTC. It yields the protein CASSLDRGRGYGYTF.

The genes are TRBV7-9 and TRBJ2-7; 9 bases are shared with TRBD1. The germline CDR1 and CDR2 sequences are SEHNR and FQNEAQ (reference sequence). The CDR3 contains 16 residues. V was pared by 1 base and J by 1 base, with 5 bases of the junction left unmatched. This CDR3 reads CASSLGQGGISYEQYF. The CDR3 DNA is TGTGCCAGCAGCTTAGGACAGGGGGGCATTTCCTACGAGCAGTACTTC.

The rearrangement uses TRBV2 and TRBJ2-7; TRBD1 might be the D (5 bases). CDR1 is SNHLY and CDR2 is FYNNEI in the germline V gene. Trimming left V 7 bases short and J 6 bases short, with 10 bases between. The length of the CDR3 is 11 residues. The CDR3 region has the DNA TGTGCCAGCAAGGGGAACTCCGAGCAGTACTTC. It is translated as CASKGNSEQYF.

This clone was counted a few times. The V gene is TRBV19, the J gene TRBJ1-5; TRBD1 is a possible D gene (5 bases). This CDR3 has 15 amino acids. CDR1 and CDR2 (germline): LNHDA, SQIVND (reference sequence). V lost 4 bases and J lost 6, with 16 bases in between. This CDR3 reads CASSTAEGNFQPQHF. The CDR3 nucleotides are TGTGCCAGTAGTACGGCGGAGGGGAATTTTCAGCCCCAGCATTTT. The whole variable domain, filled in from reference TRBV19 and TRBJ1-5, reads DGGITQSPKYLFRKEGQNVTLSCEQNLNHDAMYWYRQDPGQGLRLIYYSQIVNDFQKGDIAEGYSVSREKKESFPLTVTSAQKNPTAFYLCASSTAEGNFQPQHFGDGTRLSIL.

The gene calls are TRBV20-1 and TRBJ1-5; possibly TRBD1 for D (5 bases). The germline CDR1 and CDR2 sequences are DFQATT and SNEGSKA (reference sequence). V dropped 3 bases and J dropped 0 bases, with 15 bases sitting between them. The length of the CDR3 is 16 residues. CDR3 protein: CSASRQGTYSNQPQHF. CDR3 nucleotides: TGCAGTGCTAGTAGGCAGGGAACTTATAGCAATCAGCCCCAGCATTTT.

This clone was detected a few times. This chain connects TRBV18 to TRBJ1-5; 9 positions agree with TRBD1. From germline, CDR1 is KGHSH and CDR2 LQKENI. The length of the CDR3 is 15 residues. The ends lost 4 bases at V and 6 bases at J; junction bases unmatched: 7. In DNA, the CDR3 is TGTGCCAGCTCACTCGGGACAGGGTGGGGTCAGCCCCAGCATTTT. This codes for CASSLGTGWGQPQHF.

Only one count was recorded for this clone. CDR3 sequence reads: CASGLIAGYEQFF. CDR3 DNA sequence: TGTGCCAGCGGCCTCATAGCGGGCTATGAGCAGTTCTTC. V is TRBV2 and J is TRBJ2-1; 7 nucleotides match TRBD2. The junction had 9 bases not matched to a gene; V was cut back by 8 bases and J by 8 bases. This CDR3 has 13 residues. Germline CDR1 and CDR2: SNHLY and FYNNEI.

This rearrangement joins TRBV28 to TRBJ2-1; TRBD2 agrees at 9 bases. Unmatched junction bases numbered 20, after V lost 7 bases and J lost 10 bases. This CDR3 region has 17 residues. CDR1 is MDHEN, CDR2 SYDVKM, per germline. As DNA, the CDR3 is TGTGCCAGCACCTCTTTTGCCGGGGCTAGCGGGATGCACGAGCAGTTCTTC. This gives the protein CASTSFAGASGMHEQFF.

CDR3 DNA: TGTGCCAGCAGTCGATCGGGACAGGGAACCTACGAGCAGTACTTC. It translates to CASSRSGQGTYEQYF. The chain joins TRBV6-2 or TRBV6-3 to TRBJ2-7, with 9 positions matching TRBD1. The germline CDR1 and CDR2 sequences are MNHEY and SVGEGT. With 5 bases clipped from V and 2 bases from J, the junction kept 7 bases outside the gene matches. The CDR3 totals 15 residues.

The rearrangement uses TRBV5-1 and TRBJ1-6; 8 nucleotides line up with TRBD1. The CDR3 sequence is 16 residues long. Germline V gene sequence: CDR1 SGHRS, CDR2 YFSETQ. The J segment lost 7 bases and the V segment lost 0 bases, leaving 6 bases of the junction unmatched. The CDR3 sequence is CASSLGQGIWNSPLHF. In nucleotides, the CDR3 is TGCGCCAGCAGCTTGGGACAGGGGATTTGGAATTCACCCCTCCACTTT.

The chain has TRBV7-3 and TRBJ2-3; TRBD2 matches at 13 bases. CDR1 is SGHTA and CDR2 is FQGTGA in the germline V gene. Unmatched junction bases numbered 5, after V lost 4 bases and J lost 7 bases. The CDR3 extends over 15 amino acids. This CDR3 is CASSSPGLAGNTQYF. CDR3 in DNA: TGTGCCAGCAGCTCGCCGGGACTAGCGGGAAATACGCAGTATTTT.

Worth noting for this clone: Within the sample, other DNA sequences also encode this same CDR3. CDR3 nucleotides: TGTGCCAGTTCGGGACAATCCTATGGCTACACCTTC. Translated, it gives CASSGQSYGYTF. This chain joins TRBV2 and TRBJ1-2; D is possibly TRBD1 (6 bases). The CDR3 length is 12 residues. V lost 9 bases to trimming and J lost 4 bases, with 12 bases between them. CDR1 is SNHLY and CDR2 is FYNNEI in the germline V gene.

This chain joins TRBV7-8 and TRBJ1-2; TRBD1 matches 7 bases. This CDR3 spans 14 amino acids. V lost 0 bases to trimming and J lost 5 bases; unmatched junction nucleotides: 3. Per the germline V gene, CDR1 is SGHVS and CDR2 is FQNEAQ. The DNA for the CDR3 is TGTGCCAGCAGCTTAGCGGGGACAGCGTATGGCTACACCTTC. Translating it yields CASSLAGTAYGYTF. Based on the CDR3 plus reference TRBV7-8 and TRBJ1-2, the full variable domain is GAGVSQSPRYKVAKRGQDVALRCDPISGHVSLFWYQQALGQGPEFLTYFQNEAQLDKSGLPSDRFFAERPEGSVSTLKIQRTQQEDSAVYLCASSLAGTAYGYTFGSGTRLTVV.

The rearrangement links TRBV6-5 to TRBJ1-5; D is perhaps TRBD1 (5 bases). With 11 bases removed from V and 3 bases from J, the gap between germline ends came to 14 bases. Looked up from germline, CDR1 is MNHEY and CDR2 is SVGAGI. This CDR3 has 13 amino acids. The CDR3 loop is CAGGGSFNQPQHF. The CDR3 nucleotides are TGTGCCGGGGGAGGCAGCTTCAATCAGCCCCAGCATTTT.

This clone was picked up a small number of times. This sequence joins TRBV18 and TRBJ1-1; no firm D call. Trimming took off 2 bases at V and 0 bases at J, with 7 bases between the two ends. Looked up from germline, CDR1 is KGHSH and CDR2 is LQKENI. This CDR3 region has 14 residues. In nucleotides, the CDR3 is TGTGCCAGCTCACCAGCCAGGCTGAACACTGAAGCTTTCTTT. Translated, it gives CASSPARLNTEAFF.

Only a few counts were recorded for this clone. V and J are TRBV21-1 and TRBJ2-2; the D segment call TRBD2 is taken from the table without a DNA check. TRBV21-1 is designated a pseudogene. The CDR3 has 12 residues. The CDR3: CASSGETGELFF. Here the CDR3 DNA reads TGTGCCAGCAGCGGGGAGACCGGGGAGCTGTTTTTT.

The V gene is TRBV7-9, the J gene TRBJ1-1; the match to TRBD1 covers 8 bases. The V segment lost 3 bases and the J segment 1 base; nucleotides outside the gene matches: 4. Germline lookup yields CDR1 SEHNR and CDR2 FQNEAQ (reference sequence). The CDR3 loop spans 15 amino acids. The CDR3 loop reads CASSLGTGANTEAFF. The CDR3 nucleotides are TGTGCCAGCAGCTTGGGGACAGGAGCGAACACTGAAGCTTTCTTT.